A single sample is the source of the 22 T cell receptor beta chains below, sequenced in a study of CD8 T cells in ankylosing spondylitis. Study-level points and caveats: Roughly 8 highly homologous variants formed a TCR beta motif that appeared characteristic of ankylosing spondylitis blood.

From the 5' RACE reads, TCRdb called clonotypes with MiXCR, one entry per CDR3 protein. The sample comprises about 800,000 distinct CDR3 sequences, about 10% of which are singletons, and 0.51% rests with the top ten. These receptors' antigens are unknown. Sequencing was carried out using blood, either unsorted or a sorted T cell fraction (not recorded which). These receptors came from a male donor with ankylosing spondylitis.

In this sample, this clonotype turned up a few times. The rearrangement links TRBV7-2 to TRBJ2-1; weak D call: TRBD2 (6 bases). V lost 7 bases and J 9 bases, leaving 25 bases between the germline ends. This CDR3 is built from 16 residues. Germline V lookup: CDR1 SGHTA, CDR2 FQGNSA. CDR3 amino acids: CASTKDYSPTRGEQFF. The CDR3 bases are TGTGCCAGCACCAAGGACTATTCGCCCACCCGCGGTGAGCAGTTCTTC.

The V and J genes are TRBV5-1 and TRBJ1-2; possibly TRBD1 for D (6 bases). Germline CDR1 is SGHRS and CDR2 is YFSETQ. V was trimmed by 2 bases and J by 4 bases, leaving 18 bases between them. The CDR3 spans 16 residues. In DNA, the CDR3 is TGCGCCAGCAGCTTTGCAGTTGTACAGGGCCCCTATGGCTACACCTTC. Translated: CASSFAVVQGPYGYTF.

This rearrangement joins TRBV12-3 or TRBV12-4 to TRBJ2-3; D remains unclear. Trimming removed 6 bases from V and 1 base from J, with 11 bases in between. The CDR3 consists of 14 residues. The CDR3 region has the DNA TGTGCCAGCAGAATAACGGCGGGCACAGATACGCAGTATTTT. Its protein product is CASRITAGTDTQYF.

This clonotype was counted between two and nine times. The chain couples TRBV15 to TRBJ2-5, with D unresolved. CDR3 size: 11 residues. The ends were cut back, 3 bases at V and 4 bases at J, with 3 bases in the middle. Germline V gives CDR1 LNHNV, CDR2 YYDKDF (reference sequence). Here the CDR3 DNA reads TGTGCCACCAGCAGGCGAGAGACCCAGTACTTC. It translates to CATSRRETQYF.

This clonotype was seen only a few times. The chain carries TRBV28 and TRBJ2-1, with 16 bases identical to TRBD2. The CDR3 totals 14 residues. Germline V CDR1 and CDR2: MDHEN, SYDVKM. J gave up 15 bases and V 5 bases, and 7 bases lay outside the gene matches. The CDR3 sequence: CASSKGLAGGLWFF. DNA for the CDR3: TGTGCCAGCAGTAAGGGACTAGCGGGAGGGTTATGGTTCTTC. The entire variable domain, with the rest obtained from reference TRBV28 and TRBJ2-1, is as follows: DVKVTQSSRYLVKRTGEKVFLECVQDMDHENMFWYRQDPGLGLRLIYFSYDVKMKEKGDIPEGYSVSREKKERFSLILESASTNQTSMYLCASSKGLAGGLWFFGPGTRLTVL.

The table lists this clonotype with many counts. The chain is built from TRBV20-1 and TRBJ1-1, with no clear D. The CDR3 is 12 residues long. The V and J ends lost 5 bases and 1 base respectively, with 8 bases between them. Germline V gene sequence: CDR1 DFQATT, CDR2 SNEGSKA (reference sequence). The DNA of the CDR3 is TGCAGTGCTCCCCGACAGAACACTGAAGCTTTCTTT. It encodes CSAPRQNTEAFF.

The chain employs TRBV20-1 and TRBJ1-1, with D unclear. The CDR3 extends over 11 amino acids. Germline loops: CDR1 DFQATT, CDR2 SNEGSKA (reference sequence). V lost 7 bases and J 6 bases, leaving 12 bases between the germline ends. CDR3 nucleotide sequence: TGCAGTGTTAAGGGTCGGGCTGAAGCTTTCTTT. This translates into CSVKGRAEAFF.

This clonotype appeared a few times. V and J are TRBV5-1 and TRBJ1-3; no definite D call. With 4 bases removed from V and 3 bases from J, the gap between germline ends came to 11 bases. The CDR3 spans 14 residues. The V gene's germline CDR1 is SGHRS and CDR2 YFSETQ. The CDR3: CASSTHTGGNTIYF. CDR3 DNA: TGCGCCAGCAGCACCCATACGGGTGGAAACACCATATATTTT. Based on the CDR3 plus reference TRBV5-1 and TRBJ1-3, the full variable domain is KAGVTQTPRYLIKTRGQQVTLSCSPISGHRSVSWYQQTPGQGLQFLFEYFSETQRNKGNFPGRFSGRQFSNSRSEMNVSTLELGDSALYLCASSTHTGGNTIYFGEGSWLTVV.

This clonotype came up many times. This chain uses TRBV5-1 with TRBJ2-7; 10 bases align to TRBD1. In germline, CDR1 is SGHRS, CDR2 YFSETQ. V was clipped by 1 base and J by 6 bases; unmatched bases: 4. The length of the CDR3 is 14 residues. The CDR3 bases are TGCGCCAGCAGCTTGTACGGGACAGGGGCCGAGCAGTACTTC. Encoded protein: CASSLYGTGAEQYF.

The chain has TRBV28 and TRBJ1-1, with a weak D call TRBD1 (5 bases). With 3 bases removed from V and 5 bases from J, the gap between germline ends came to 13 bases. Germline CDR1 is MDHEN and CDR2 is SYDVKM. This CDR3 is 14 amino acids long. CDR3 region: CASSLRDAGTEAFF. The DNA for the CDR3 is TGTGCCAGCAGTTTGAGGGATGCAGGGACTGAAGCTTTCTTT.

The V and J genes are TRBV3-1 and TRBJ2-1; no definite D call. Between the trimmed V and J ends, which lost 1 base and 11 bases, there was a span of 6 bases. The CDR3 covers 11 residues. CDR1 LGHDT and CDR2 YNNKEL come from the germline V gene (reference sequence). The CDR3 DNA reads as TGTGCCAGCAGCCAAGCGTATCAGCAGTTCTTC. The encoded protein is CASSQAYQQFF.

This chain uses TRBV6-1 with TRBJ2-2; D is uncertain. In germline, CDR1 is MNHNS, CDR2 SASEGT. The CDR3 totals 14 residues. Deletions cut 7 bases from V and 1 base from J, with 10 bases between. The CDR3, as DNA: TGTGCCAGCAAAAAGGACGGGAACACCGGGGAGCTGTTTTTT. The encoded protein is CASKKDGNTGELFF.

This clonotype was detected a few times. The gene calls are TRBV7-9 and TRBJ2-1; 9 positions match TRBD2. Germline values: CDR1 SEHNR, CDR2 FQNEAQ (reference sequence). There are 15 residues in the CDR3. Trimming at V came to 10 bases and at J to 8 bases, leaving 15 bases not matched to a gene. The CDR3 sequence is CAILGVSGSADEQFF. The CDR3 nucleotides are TGTGCCATCCTGGGTGTTAGCGGGAGTGCGGATGAGCAGTTCTTC.

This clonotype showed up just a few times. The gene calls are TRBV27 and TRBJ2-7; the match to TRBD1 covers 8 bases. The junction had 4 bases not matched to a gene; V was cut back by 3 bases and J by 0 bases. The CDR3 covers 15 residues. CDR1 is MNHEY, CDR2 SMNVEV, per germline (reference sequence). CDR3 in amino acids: CASSLGQEVSYEQYF. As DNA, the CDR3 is TGTGCCAGCAGTTTGGGACAGGAAGTCTCCTACGAGCAGTACTTC.

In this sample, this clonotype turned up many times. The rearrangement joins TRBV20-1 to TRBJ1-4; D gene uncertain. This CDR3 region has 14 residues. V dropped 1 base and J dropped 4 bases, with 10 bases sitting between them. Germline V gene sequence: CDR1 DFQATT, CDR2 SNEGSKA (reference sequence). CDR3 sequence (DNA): TGCAGTGCTAGAGGATTGCAGAATAATGAAAAACTGTTTTTT. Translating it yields CSARGLQNNEKLFF.

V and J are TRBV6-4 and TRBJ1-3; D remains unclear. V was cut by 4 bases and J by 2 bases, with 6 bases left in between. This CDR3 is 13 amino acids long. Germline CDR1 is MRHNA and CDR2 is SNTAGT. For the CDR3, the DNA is TGTGCCAGCAGTGCTACAGCTGGAAACACCATATATTTT. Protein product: CASSATAGNTIYF.

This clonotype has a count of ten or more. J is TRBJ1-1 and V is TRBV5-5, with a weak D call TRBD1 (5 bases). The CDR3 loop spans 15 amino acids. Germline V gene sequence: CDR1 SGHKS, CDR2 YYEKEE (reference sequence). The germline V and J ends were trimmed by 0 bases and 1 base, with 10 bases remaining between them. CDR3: CASSLGQGRNTEAFF. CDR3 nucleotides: TGTGCCAGCAGCTTGGGGCAGGGCCGGAACACTGAAGCTTTCTTT.

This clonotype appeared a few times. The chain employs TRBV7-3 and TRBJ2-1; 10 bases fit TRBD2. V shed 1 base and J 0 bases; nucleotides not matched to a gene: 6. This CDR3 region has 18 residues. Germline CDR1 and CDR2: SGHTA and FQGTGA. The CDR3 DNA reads TGTGCCAGCAGCTTAAGGTTAGCGGGAGGTATCTCCTACAATGAGCAGTTCTTC. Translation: CASSLRLAGGISYNEQFF.

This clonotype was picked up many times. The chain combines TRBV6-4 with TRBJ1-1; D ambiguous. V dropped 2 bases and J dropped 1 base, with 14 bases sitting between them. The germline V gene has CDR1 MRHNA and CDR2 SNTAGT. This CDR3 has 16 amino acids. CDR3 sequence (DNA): TGTGCCAGCAGTGACAAGCCAGTTCTCAGGAACACTGAAGCTTTCTTT. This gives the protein CASSDKPVLRNTEAFF.

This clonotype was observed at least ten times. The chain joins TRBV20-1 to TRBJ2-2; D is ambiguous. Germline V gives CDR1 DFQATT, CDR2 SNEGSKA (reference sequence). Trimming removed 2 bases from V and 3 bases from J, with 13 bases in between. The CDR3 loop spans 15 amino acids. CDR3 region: CSARKTAGDTGELFF. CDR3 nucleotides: TGCAGTGCTAGAAAAACGGCAGGCGACACCGGGGAGCTGTTTTTT.

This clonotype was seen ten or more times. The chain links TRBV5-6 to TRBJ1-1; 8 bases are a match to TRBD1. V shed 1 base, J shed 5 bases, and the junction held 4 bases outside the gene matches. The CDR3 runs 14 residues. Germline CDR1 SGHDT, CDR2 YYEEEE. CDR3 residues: CASSLTGGHTEAFF. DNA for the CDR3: TGTGCCAGCAGCTTGACAGGGGGGCATACTGAAGCTTTCTTT.

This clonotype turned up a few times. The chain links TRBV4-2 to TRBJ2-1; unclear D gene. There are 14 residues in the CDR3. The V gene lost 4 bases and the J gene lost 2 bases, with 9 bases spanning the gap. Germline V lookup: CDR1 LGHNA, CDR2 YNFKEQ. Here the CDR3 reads CASSPSYTYNEQFF. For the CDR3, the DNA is TGTGCCAGCAGCCCCTCATATACCTACAATGAGCAGTTCTTC.